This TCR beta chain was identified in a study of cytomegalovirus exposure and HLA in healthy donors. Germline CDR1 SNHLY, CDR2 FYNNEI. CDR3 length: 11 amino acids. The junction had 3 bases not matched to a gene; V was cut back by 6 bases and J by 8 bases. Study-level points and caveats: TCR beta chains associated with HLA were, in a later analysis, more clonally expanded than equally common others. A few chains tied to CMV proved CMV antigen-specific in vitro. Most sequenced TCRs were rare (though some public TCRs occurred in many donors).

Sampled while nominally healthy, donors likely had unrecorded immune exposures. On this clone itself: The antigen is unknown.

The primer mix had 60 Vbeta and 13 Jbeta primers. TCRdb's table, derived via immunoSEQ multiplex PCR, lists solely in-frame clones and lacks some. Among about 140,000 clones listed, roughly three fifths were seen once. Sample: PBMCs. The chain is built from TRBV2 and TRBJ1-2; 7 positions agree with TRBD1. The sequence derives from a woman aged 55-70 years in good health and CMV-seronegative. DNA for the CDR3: TGTGCCAGCAGCAGGGGGACGGGCTACACCTTC. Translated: CASSRGTGYTF.